The 15 T cell receptor beta chains reported below all come from one sample, sequenced in a study of blood T cells in healthy people across ages. Alongside a J-beta primer mix, a sample-barcoded 5' primer served in a second PCR lasting roughly 6 to 12 cycles. TCRdb reanalysed the 5' RACE reads using MiXCR and keeps one entry per CDR3 protein. Counted here are about 1.7 million distinct CDR3 sequences, 28% occurring once; the ten biggest clones make up 7.7%. Input material: blood. The receptors derive from a woman between 25 and 40 years old in good health.

This clonotype was detected many times. The V gene is TRBV28, the J gene TRBJ2-3; 8 bases are a match to TRBD1. CDR3 length equals 16 residues. Germline-derived CDR1 and CDR2 are MDHEN and SYDVKM. With V trimmed by 4 bases and J by 4 bases, 10 bases remained unmatched. CDR3 sequence (DNA): TGTGCCAGCAGTTACGCGGGCCCAGGGGGCCCAGATACGCAGTATTTT. It specifies CASSYAGPGGPDTQYF.

In this sample, this clonotype turned up many times. The rearrangement joins TRBV5-1 to TRBJ2-1; 7 bases fit TRBD1. After removal of 7 bases from V and 4 bases from J, the junction contained 8 bases not matched to a gene. The CDR3 is 14 amino acids. Germline V gives CDR1 SGHRS, CDR2 YFSETQ. The CDR3 DNA is TGCGCCAGCGGACAGGACGGAGCGTACAATGAGCAGTTCTTC. Translating gives CASGQDGAYNEQFF.

The sample holds a few counts of this clonotype. V gene TRBV5-1 combines with J gene TRBJ1-6; 7 nucleotides agree with TRBD1. V lost 5 bases and J lost 0; bases outside the gene matches: 5. This CDR3 spans 16 amino acids. Germline V gives CDR1 SGHRS, CDR2 YFSETQ. The DNA of the CDR3 is TGCGCCAGCAGGGGACAGATAAGCTCCTATAATTCACCCCTCCACTTT. It codes for CASRGQISSYNSPLHF.

The rearrangement joins TRBV6-1 to TRBJ2-3; perhaps TRBD1 as D (6 bases). The CDR3 runs 15 residues. Germline-derived CDR1 and CDR2 are MNHNS and SASEGT. V gave up 0 bases and J gave up 2 bases, with 9 bases separating them. The DNA for the CDR3 is TGTGCCAGCAGTGAAGCGACAGGATTCACAGATACGCAGTATTTT. This codes for CASSEATGFTDTQYF.

This clonotype showed up many times. The J gene is TRBJ1-2, the V gene TRBV10-3; D unclear. V was shortened by 6 bases and J by 7 bases, with 18 bases between the two germline ends. The CDR3 runs 14 residues. From germline, CDR1 is ENHRY and CDR2 SYGVKD. CDR3 DNA sequence: TGTGCCATCAGCACAAGAGAGATACAAGGTGGCTACACCTTC. The encoded protein is CAISTREIQGGYTF.

The chain links TRBV20-1 to TRBJ2-4; no definite D call. Trimming stripped 6 bases from V and 0 bases from J, with 9 bases between. The CDR3 length is 13 residues. CDR1 and CDR2 from the germline V gene are DFQATT and SNEGSKA (reference sequence). The CDR3 reads CSAIKLAKNIQYF. CDR3 DNA sequence: TGCAGTGCCATCAAACTAGCCAAAAACATTCAGTACTTC.

The V call is TRBV18, the J call TRBJ1-1; TRBD1 might be the D (5 bases). CDR1 and CDR2 (germline): KGHSH, LQKENI. This CDR3 is built from 16 residues. Trimming took off 2 bases at V and 0 bases at J, with 13 bases between the two ends. In DNA, the CDR3 is TGTGCCAGCTCACCAAGGGCAGGGCCGATGAACACTGAAGCTTTCTTT. It yields the protein CASSPRAGPMNTEAFF.

This clonotype was seen only a few times. The chain recombines TRBV6-6 with TRBJ1-6; 7 nucleotides match TRBD1. Germline V gene sequence: CDR1 MNHNY, CDR2 SVGAGI (reference sequence). This CDR3 region has 15 residues. The V gene end was trimmed by 8 bases and the J gene end by 2 bases; junction bases not matched to a gene: 6. Here the CDR3 DNA reads TGTGCCAGCCCGACAGGGAAGCCCTATAATTCACCCCTCCACTTT. Its protein product is CASPTGKPYNSPLHF.

J is TRBJ2-7 and V is TRBV20-1; maybe TRBD2 (5 bases). The germline CDR1 and CDR2 sequences are DFQATT and SNEGSKA (reference sequence). The CDR3 length is 17 residues. V gave up 1 base and J gave up 3 bases, with 22 bases separating them. Here the CDR3 DNA reads TGCAGTGCTAGAGCCACGGGCGTCATAACCCGGGGCTACGAGCAGTACTTC. Amino acid sequence: CSARATGVITRGYEQYF.

CDR3 coding DNA: TGCGCCAGCAGCCAAGATGCGAGGGGTCCGAATGAAAAACTGTTTTTT. Residues: CASSQDARGPNEKLFF. The chain joins TRBV4-1 to TRBJ1-4, with a weak D call TRBD1 (5 bases). The CDR3 is 16 amino acids. V was clipped by 0 bases and J by 5 bases, with 13 bases between them. The germline V gene has CDR1 MGHRA and CDR2 YSYEKL.

V is TRBV25-1 and J is TRBJ2-7; no clear D. V was clipped by 1 base and J by 4 bases, with 17 bases between them. This CDR3 is 16 amino acids long. Germline V lookup: CDR1 MGHDK, CDR2 SYGVNS. CDR3 residues: CASSEFGVYQIYEQYF. CDR3 coding DNA: TGTGCCAGCAGTGAATTCGGTGTCTATCAAATTTACGAGCAGTACTTC.

This clonotype was found a few times. V usage is TRBV11-2 and J usage is TRBJ2-3; TRBD2 is a possible D gene (6 bases). Between the trimmed V and J ends, which lost 1 base and 11 bases, there was a span of 10 bases. This CDR3 region has 12 residues. Germline loops: CDR1 SGHAT, CDR2 FQNNGV. Here the CDR3 DNA reads TGTGCCAGCAGCTTAGGCGGGAATATGCAGTATTTT. Its translation: CASSLGGNMQYF.

This clonotype was counted between two and nine times. This sequence joins TRBV7-2 and TRBJ2-7; D gene uncertain. The CDR3 loop spans 14 amino acids. Germline CDR1 SGHTA, CDR2 FQGNSA. The V end was cut by 3 bases, the J end by 2 bases, with 11 bases between. CDR3 DNA: TGTGCCAGCAGCTTGGCCTTCGAGGCCTACGAGCAGTACTTC. Protein product: CASSLAFEAYEQYF.

This clonotype was seen a handful of times. The chain links TRBV5-5 to TRBJ1-5, with 9 bases identical to TRBD1. The germline V gene encodes CDR1 SGHKS and CDR2 YYEKEE (reference sequence). The CDR3 runs 15 residues. Trimming cost V 7 bases and J 3 bases; bases outside gene matches: 8. This CDR3 reads CASSSGQGYNQPQHF. In DNA form, the CDR3 reads TGTGCCAGCTCGTCGGGACAGGGTTACAATCAGCCCCAGCATTTT.

Only a few counts were recorded for this clonotype. The chain carries TRBV15 and TRBJ2-5, with 8 bases matching TRBD2. The germline V gene has CDR1 LNHNV and CDR2 YYDKDF (reference sequence). This CDR3 comprises 15 residues. J was trimmed by 5 bases and V by 5 bases; bases with no gene match: 10. CDR3 sequence: CATSPRVSGSETQYF. The CDR3 bases are TGTGCCACCAGCCCCCGGGTAAGCGGGAGTGAGACCCAGTACTTC.